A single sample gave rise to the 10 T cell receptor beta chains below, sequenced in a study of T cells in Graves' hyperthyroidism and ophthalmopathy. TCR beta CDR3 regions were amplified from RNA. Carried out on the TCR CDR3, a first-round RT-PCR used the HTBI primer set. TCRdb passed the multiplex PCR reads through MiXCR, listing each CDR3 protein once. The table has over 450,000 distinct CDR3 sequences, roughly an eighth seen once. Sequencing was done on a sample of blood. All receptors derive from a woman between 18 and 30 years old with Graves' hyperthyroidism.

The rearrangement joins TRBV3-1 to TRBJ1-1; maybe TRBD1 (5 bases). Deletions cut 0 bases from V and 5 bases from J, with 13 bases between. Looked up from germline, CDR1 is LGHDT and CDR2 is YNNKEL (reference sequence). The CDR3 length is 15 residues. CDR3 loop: CASSQDWGGVTEAFF. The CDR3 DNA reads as TGTGCCAGCAGCCAAGATTGGGGGGGGGTTACTGAAGCTTTCTTT.

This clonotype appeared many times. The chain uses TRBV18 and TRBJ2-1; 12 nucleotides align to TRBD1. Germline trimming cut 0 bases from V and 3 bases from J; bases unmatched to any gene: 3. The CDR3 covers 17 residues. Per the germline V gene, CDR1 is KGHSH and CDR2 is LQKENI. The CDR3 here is CASSPPGTGGFYNEQFF. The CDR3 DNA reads TGTGCCAGCTCACCACCGGGGACAGGGGGCTTCTACAATGAGCAGTTCTTC.

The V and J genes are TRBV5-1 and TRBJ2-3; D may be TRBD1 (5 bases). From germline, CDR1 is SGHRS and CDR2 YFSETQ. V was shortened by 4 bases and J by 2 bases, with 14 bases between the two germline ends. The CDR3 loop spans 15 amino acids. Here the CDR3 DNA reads TGCGCCAGCAGCCTTTTTGACAGCCTCACAGATACGCAGTATTTT. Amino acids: CASSLFDSLTDTQYF. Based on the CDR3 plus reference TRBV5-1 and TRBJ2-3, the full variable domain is KAGVTQTPRYLIKTRGQQVTLSCSPISGHRSVSWYQQTPGQGLQFLFEYFSETQRNKGNFPGRFSGRQFSNSRSEMNVSTLELGDSALYLCASSLFDSLTDTQYFGPGTRLTVL.

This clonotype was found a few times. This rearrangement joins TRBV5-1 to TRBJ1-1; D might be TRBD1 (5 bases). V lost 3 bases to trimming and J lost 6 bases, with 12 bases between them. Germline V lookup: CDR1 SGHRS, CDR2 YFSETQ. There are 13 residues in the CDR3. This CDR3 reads CASSYGGSAEAFF. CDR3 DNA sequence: TGCGCCAGCAGCTATGGGGGGTCGGCTGAAGCTTTCTTT.

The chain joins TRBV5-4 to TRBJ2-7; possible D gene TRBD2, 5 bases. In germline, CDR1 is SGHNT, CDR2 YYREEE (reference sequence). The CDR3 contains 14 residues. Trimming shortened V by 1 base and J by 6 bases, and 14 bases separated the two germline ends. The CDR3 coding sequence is TGTGCCAGCAGCTTGATCGGGGTCCCCGGCGAGCAGTACGTC. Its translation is CASSLIGVPGEQYV.

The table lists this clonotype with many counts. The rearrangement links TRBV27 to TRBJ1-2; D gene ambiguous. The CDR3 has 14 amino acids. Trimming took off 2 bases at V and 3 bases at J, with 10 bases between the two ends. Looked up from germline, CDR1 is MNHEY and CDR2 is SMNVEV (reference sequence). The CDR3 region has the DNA TGTGCCAGCAGTTTAGCCAACAGAGACTATGGCTACACCTTC. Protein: CASSLANRDYGYTF.

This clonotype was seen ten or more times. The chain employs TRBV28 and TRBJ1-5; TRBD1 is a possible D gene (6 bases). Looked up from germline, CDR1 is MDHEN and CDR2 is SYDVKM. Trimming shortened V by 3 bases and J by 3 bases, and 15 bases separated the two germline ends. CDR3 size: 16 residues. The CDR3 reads CASSFLSTGHNQPQHF. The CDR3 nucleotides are TGTGCCAGCAGTTTCCTATCGACAGGTCACAATCAGCCCCAGCATTTT.

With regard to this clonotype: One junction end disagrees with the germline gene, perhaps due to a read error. This CDR3 reads CASRPQGLAHQSQHF. In DNA, the CDR3 is TGTGCCAGCAGGCCCCAGGGGCTTGCCCATCAGTCCCAGCATTTT. The chain couples TRBV6-1 to TRBJ1-5, with D possibly TRBD1 on 6 matching bases. CDR3 length equals 15 residues. The germline CDR1 and CDR2 sequences are MNHNS and SASEGT.

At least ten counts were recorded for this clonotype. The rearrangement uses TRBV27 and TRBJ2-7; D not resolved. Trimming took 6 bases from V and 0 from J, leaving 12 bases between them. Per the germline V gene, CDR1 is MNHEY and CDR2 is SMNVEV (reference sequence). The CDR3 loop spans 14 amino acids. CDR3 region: CASSGRNNSYEQYF. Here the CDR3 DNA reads TGTGCCAGCAGCGGGCGGAACAACTCCTACGAGCAGTACTTC.

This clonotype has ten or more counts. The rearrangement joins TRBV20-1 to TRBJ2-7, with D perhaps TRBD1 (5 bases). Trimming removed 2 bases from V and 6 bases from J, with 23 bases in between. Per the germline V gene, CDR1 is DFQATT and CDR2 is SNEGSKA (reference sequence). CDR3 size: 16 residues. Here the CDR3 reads CSARSKGPGPAAEQYF. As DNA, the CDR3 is TGCAGTGCTAGATCTAAGGGGCCGGGCCCCGCGGCCGAGCAGTACTTC.